This TCR beta chain was recorded in a study of OX40 agonist ivuxolimab in advanced cancers. Broadly, across the study: The costimulatory receptor OX40 (CD134) was targeted by ivuxolimab, a fully human IgG2 agonistic monoclonal antibody. Prior anti-PD-1, anti-PD-L1 or anti-CTLA-4 therapy was permitted, and checkpoint inhibitors had been received by 30% to 40% of dose-escalation patients. The point of sequencing TCRbeta in the periphery was to test whether ivuxolimab changed TCR sequence diversity and drove clonal T-cell expansion. Among the 50 to 55 dose-escalation patients, some 20 had hepatocellular carcinoma, 15 melanoma, 9 renal cell carcinoma and 9 head and neck cancer. Partial responses occurred in three dose-escalation patients, of whom one had hepatocellular carcinoma and two had cutaneous melanoma. Intravenous ivuxolimab was administered to patients every 2 weeks at six dose levels: 0.01, 0.1, 0.3, 1.5, 3 and 10 mg/kg. In the dose-escalation cohort, approximately 82% of patients were male, and the mean age was about 55 years, with a range of roughly 20 to 85. The paper reports the monotherapy dose-escalation portion (N of about 54 patients) of the phase I ivuxolimab trial.

Patients with a history of autoimmune disease or receiving systemic immunosuppression were excluded from the trial. In every dose cohort, peripheral blood was drawn for TCR sequencing at baseline, cycle 4 day 1, and cycle 7 day 1. Samples were obtained from an open-label, multicenter, first-in-human phase I dose-escalation trial of ivuxolimab. Adults with locally advanced or metastatic head and neck squamous cell, hepatocellular, melanoma or renal cell carcinoma were enrolled in the trial. Before TCR sequencing, CD4+ T cells and CD8+ T cells were sorted from peripheral blood as separate populations. As for this clone: Its antigen is currently not known. No base quality values were provided; no much bigger clone lies one nucleotide off.

Genomic DNA was isolated from the sorted cells so that the TCRbeta CDR3 region could be sequenced. The immunoSEQ Assay was used for sequencing of TCRbeta CDR3 regions. Sourced from immuneACCESS, this table was stored by TCRdb with only in-frame sequences that have V and J called. A share of the clones is absent; for the studies checked, an unresolved V gene accounts for under half, and the remainder has no known explanation. The sample profile shows 14,000 or so clones; under 65% of them were found once. The ten largest make up approximately 8.4% of the sample. Summary of the overall study and its limitations: The antigen specificity of the clonally expanded peripheral T cells was not determined. Low levels of normalized T-cell clonal expansion were also shown by some nonresponding patients. In partial responders in the 0.1-3.0 mg/kg groups, normalized peripheral clonal expansion was found to be among the lowest, especially among CD8+ T cells. After ivuxolimab, CD8+ T cells had more expanded clones than CD4+ T cells on average. At doses from 0.1 to 3.0 mg/kg, clonal expansion was seen in both CD4+ and CD8+ blood T cells between baseline and week 6.

V was cut back by 0 bases and J by 7 bases, leaving a gap of 11 bases between them. Inclusive of the bounding cysteine and phenylalanine, the CDR3 is 14 residues long. Only CDR3 DNA remains: 42 bases, in frame from the first base. CDR1 and CDR2, looked up from the germline V gene, are SGDLS and YYNGEE. The sample here was CD4+ or CD8+ T cells sorted from blood, taken in a trial of the OX40 agonist ivuxolimab. The receptor comes from an adult with an advanced solid tumor such as melanoma, head and neck, liver or kidney cancer. The chain is encoded by TRBV9 joined to TRBJ2-1; no confident D gene assignment can be made. The CDR3 protein sequence reads: CASSVGAAENEQFF. The bases are TGTGCCAGCAGCGTAGGGGCGGCGGAGAATGAGCAGTTCTTC.